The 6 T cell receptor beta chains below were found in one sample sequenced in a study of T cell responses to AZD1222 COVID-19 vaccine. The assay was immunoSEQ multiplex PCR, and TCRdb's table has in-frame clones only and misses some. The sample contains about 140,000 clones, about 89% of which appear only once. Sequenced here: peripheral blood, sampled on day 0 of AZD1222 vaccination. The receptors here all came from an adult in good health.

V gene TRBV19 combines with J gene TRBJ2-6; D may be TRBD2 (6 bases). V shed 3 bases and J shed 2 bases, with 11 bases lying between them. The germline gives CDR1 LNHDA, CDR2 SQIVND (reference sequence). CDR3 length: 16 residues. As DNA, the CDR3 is TGTGCCAGTAGTATTCTGGGGGGAGCTGGGGCCAACGTCCTGACTTTC. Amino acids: CASSILGGAGANVLTF.

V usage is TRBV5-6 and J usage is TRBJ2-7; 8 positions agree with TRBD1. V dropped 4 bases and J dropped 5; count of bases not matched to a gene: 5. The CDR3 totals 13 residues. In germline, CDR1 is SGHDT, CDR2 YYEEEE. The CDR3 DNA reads TGTGCCAGCAGCGGGGACAGGCTCCACGAGCAGTACTTC. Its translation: CASSGDRLHEQYF.

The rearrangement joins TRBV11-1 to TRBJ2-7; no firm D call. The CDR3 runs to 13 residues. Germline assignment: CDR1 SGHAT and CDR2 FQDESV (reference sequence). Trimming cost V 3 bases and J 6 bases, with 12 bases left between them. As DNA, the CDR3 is TGTGCCAGCAGCTTTTATCGATCAGCCGAGCAGTACTTC. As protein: CASSFYRSAEQYF. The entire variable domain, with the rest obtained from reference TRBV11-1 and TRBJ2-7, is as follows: EAEVAQSPRYKITEKSQAVAFWCDPISGHATLYWYRQILGQGPELLVQFQDESVVDDSQLPKDRFSAERLKGVDSTLKIQPAELGDSAMYLCASSFYRSAEQYFGPGTRLTVT.

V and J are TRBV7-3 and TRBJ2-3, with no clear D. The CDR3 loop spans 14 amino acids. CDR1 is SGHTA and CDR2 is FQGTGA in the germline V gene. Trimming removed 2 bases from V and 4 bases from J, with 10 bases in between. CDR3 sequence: CASSLVRVPDTQYF. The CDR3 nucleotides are TGTGCCAGCAGCTTAGTTAGGGTACCAGATACGCAGTATTTT.

CDR3 DNA: TGTGCCAGCAGTTACTCGATAAGGACAGGGACGACTGAAGCTTTCTTT. Translating it yields CASSYSIRTGTTEAFF. This chain joins TRBV6-5 and TRBJ1-1; 8 bases line up with TRBD1. The V segment lost 0 bases and the J segment 5 bases; nucleotides outside the gene matches: 8. There are 16 residues in the CDR3. CDR1 is MNHEY and CDR2 is SVGAGI in the germline V gene.

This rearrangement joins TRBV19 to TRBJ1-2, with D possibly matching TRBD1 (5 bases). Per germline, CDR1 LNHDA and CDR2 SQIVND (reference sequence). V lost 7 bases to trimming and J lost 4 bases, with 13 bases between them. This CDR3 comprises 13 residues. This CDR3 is CASTSWGLYGYTF. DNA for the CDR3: TGTGCCAGTACCTCATGGGGCCTCTATGGCTACACCTTC.